One and the same sample provided the 6 T cell receptor beta chains below, sequenced in a study of cytomegalovirus exposure and HLA in healthy donors. PCR involved 60 Vbeta and 13 Jbeta primers. TCRdb keeps only in-frame clones here, not all; method: immunoSEQ multiplex PCR. The repertoire holds over 120,000 clones, with approximately 70% as singletons. The sample comprised PBMCs. These receptors all stem from a woman aged 55 to 70 in good health and CMV-seropositive.

This clone has a single count. This sequence joins TRBV7-7 and TRBJ2-1; D may be TRBD2 (6 bases). V shed 3 bases and J shed 2 bases, with 11 bases lying between them. Looked up from germline, CDR1 is SSHAT and CDR2 is FNYEAQ (reference sequence). CDR3 length equals 15 residues. The CDR3 sequence is CASSLEEGPYNEQFF. CDR3 DNA sequence: TGTGCCAGCAGCTTGGAGGAGGGCCCCTACAATGAGCAGTTCTTC. Variable domain in full (rest from reference TRBV7-7 and TRBJ2-1): GAGVSQSPRYKVTKRGQDVTLRCDPISSHATLYWYQQALGQGPEFLTYFNYEAQPDKSGLPSDRFSAERPEGSISTLTIQRTEQRDSAMYRCASSLEEGPYNEQFFGPGTRLTVL.

The CDR3: CASSVERSTDTQYF. For the CDR3, the DNA is TGTGCCAGCAGCGTAGAGCGGAGCACAGATACGCAGTATTTT. V gene TRBV9 combines with J gene TRBJ2-3, with D maybe TRBD2 (5 bases). V lost 0 bases to trimming and J lost 0 bases, with 5 bases between them. Germline-derived CDR1 and CDR2 are SGDLS and YYNGEE. The CDR3 is made up of 14 amino acids.

This sequence joins TRBV9 and TRBJ1-2; no reliable D call. CDR1 and CDR2 from the germline V gene are SGDLS and YYNGEE. The germline V and J ends were trimmed by 4 bases and 2 bases, with 12 bases remaining between them. CDR3 length: 14 residues. This CDR3 is CASSSRTGNYGYTF. The CDR3 coding sequence is TGTGCCAGCAGCTCCCGGACGGGGAACTATGGCTACACCTTC.

V is TRBV5-1 and J is TRBJ1-2, with D perhaps matching TRBD1 (6 bases). V was trimmed by 4 bases and J by 4 bases, leaving 14 bases between them. The CDR3 loop spans 14 amino acids. CDR1 and CDR2 from the germline V gene are SGHRS and YFSETQ. CDR3 sequence: CASSLGQSIYGYTF. The CDR3 nucleotides are TGCGCCAGCAGCCTCGGACAGTCTATCTATGGCTACACCTTC.

The chain joins TRBV18 to TRBJ1-3, with D hard to call. The ends were cut back, 3 bases at V and 2 bases at J, with 8 bases in the middle. This CDR3 has 14 residues. CDR1 and CDR2 from the germline V gene are KGHSH and LQKENI. The CDR3 DNA sequence: TGTGCCAGCTCACCGACGGGTGCTGGAAACACCATATATTTT. Amino acid sequence: CASSPTGAGNTIYF.

This clone was counted only a few times. The chain carries TRBV10-3 and TRBJ1-1; weak D call: TRBD1 (6 bases). The CDR3 is made up of 14 amino acids. V dropped 4 bases and J dropped 1 base, with 10 bases sitting between them. Germline loops: CDR1 ENHRY, CDR2 SYGVKD. In DNA form, the CDR3 reads TGTGCCATCAGTGCTGGACAGACGAACACTGAAGCTTTCTTT. Translation gives CAISAGQTNTEAFF.